Each of the 8 T cell receptor beta chains below was sequenced from the same sample in a study of T-cell memory formation after mild COVID-19. TCRdb used MiXCR to reprocess the 5' RACE reads, holding one entry per CDR3 protein. The sample lists about 140,000 distinct CDR3 sequences; about 25% were seen once. Input material: PBMCs or a T cell subset sorted from them (not recorded which). The receptors shown here come from an adult woman who had mild COVID-19 (a few samples of this study predate the infection). Cell type and time point are not known.

The chain carries TRBV7-6 and TRBJ2-7; 12 bases are a match to TRBD2. Per germline, CDR1 SGHVS and CDR2 FNYEAQ. The CDR3 contains 18 residues. J lost 4 bases, V lost 1 base, and 11 bases had no gene match. CDR3 nucleotide sequence: TGTGCCAGCAGCTTAGATCCGGCGTCTAGCGGGGGGGATTACGAGCAGTACTTC. Protein product: CASSLDPASSGGDYEQYF.

The chain combines TRBV7-9 with TRBJ2-2; no firm D call. This CDR3 has 12 amino acids. Germline values: CDR1 SEHNR, CDR2 FQNEAQ (reference sequence). With 11 bases removed from V and 6 bases from J, the gap between germline ends came to 13 bases. CDR3 sequence reads: CAGKGVAGELFF. The CDR3 nucleotides read TGTGCCGGGAAGGGTGTGGCCGGGGAGCTGTTTTTT.

This clonotype occurred a few times. V and J are TRBV5-1 and TRBJ1-1; 10 positions match TRBD1. V dropped 3 bases and J dropped 4; count of bases not matched to a gene: 9. The CDR3 has 16 amino acids. The germline CDR1 and CDR2 sequences are SGHRS and YFSETQ. For the CDR3, the DNA is TGCGCCAGCAGCTGGGACAGGGGAACGTTCATCACTGAAGCTTTCTTT. This encodes CASSWDRGTFITEAFF.

Only a few counts were recorded for this clonotype. Here the CDR3 reads CASSFSSGTGVTGELFF. The DNA for the CDR3 is TGTGCCAGCAGCTTTTCCTCGGGCACGGGGGTCACCGGGGAGCTGTTTTTT. V usage is TRBV5-6 and J usage is TRBJ2-2, with a possible D match to TRBD2 (6 bases). The V and J ends lost 2 bases and 4 bases respectively, with 18 bases between them. Germline loops: CDR1 SGHDT, CDR2 YYEEEE. CDR3 size: 17 residues.

There are many counts of this clonotype. The chain recombines TRBV4-1 with TRBJ2-1; D remains unclear. The CDR3 length is 13 residues. V was pared by 6 bases and J by 4 bases, with 10 bases between. CDR1 is MGHRA, CDR2 YSYEKL, per germline. The CDR3 protein is CASSISRYNEQFF. CDR3 in DNA: TGCGCCAGCAGTATCAGTAGATACAATGAGCAGTTCTTC.

The chain couples TRBV12-3 or TRBV12-4 to TRBJ2-5, with TRBD1 identical over 7 bases. With V trimmed by 3 bases and J by 5 bases, 15 bases remained unmatched. The CDR3 loop spans 17 amino acids. CDR3 sequence: CASSLYQGVQLGETQYF. CDR3 bases: TGTGCCAGCAGTTTGTATCAGGGGGTTCAGCTTGGTGAGACCCAGTACTTC.

This clonotype turned up a few times. The CDR3: CASSEAPGGDQYF. CDR3 DNA: TGCGCCAGCAGCGAGGCACCTGGGGGAGACCAGTACTTC. V usage is TRBV5-1 and J usage is TRBJ2-5; D is tentatively TRBD1 or TRBD2 (5 bases each). Germline loops: CDR1 SGHRS, CDR2 YFSETQ. Trimming left V 4 bases short and J 10 bases short, with 17 bases between. This CDR3 is 13 amino acids long.

This clonotype was detected a few times. The gene calls are TRBV4-3 and TRBJ2-7; 8 nucleotides agree with TRBD2. This CDR3 spans 15 amino acids. Trimming cost V 1 base and J 3 bases; bases outside gene matches: 5. CDR1 and CDR2 from the germline V gene are LGHNA and YSLEER. CDR3 DNA sequence: TGCGCCAGCAGCCAAGGAAGCGGGAGCCACTACGAGCAGTACTTC. Translated: CASSQGSGSHYEQYF.